Here is one T cell receptor (beta chain) with its context. This entry belongs to a study of blood T cell repertoires in COVID-19. Study as a whole: T cells, B-cell-depleted T cells, or PBMCs provided the cDNA or gDNA that served as material.

The CDR3 loop spans 16 amino acids. V lost 3 bases and J lost 3; bases outside the gene matches: 8. From germline, CDR1 is KGHDR and CDR2 SFDVKD. The data were produced by immunoSEQ multiplex PCR, yet TCRdb's version contains in-frame clones alone and is incomplete. The sample has about 200,000 clones; around 80% are singletons. This clonotype was sampled from an elderly woman with active or convalescent COVID-19. Source material: peripheral blood. The chain carries TRBV24-1 and TRBJ1-1; 8 bases fit TRBD1. CDR3 in amino acids: CATSDGGTGGDTEAFF. The CDR3 bases are TGTGCCACCAGTGATGGTGGGACAGGAGGAGACACTGAAGCTTTCTTT.